In its sample, the clone carrying this T cell receptor beta chain was seen once. Its antigen remains unidentified. The source of the sample is a study of cytomegalovirus exposure and HLA in healthy donors. Study-level background: A prior analysis found 90 million to 120 million unique TCR beta sequences from 150 million to 200 million T cells. Caucasian-associated ancestry cluster membership applied to 75% to 85% of under 450 genotyped donors.

Primers included in the PCR were 60 Vbeta and 13 Jbeta primers. Repertoires were generated with immunoSEQ multiplex PCR, while TCRdb's copy carries only in-frame clones and drops some. Found here are over 65,000 clones, roughly four fifths of them singletons; the top ten hold around 15%. The V gene's germline CDR1 is SGHTS and CDR2 YDEGEE. Trimming took 4 bases from V and 0 from J, leaving 11 bases between them. The CDR3 covers 14 residues. General study results and limits: Analysis was carried out at a later point, and it linked a missense DCLRE1C variant to TCR beta V- and J-gene trimming. TCR beta sequences reportedly predicted most subjects' HLA-A and HLA-B alleles accurately.

This chain links TRBV5-8 with TRBJ2-7; TRBD1 might be the D (6 bases). Sequences were obtained from PBMCs. The sequence came from a human donor in good health. The CDR3 bases are TGTGCCAGCAGCCCCAGGGGAAGCTCCTACGAGCAGTACTTC. Protein: CASSPRGSSYEQYF.